This T cell receptor beta chain was captured by sequencing in a study of CD8 T cells in Susac syndrome. The authors reverse transcribed roughly 0.5 to 1 ug RNA with random hexamers. It was immunoSEQ multiplex PCR that amplified TCR beta CDR3 across 54 Vbeta and 13 Jbeta. TCRdb itself ran the immunoSEQ multiplex PCR reads through MiXCR, one entry per CDR3 protein. The sample consists of some 130,000 distinct CDR3 sequences, 95% of them appearing once. Germline lookup yields CDR1 GTSNPN and CDR2 SVGIG (reference sequence). The CDR3 is 16 amino acids. V gave up 0 bases and J gave up 2 bases, with 17 bases separating them.

The J gene is TRBJ2-7, the V gene TRBV30, with TRBD2 as a possible D gene (6 bases). Sequencing was carried out using CD8+ T cells from PBMCs. The sequence derives from a human donor with Susac syndrome. This chain's CDR3 is CAWSVRWSGSPYEQYF. CDR3 in DNA: TGTGCCTGGAGTGTACGCTGGAGCGGGTCACCCTACGAGCAGTACTTC. Filled out from reference TRBV30 and TRBJ2-7, the complete variable domain reads SQTIHQWPATLVQPVGSPLSLECTVEGTSNPNLYWYRQAAGRGLQLLFYSVGIGQISSEVPQNLSASRPQDRQFILSSKKLLLSDSGFYLCAWSVRWSGSPYEQYFGPGTRLTVT.